This T cell receptor (beta chain) was sequenced for a study of CD8+CD57+ T cells in acquired aplastic anemia. Trimming took 5 bases from V and 0 from J; bases not matched to a gene: 13. The CDR3 covers 21 residues. Germline V CDR1 and CDR2: MGHDK, SYGVNS. The template for TCR beta VDJ and CDR3 sequence profiling was genomic DNA. TCRdb recomputed calls from the reads with MiXCR, one row per CDR3 protein. The table records some 150,000 distinct CDR3 sequences, just over 50% of them present only once. This clonotype appeared a single time. Patients selected for sequencing had displayed CD8+CD57+ cell expansion by flow cytometry.

The receptor's source is a human donor with aplastic anemia. The V gene is TRBV25-1, the J gene TRBJ2-1, with 16 bases matching TRBD2. The sequenced sample was sorted CD4+, CD8+, or CD8+CD57+ T cells (not recorded which) from PBMCs. The CDR3 loop reads CASSTHPGTSGRAGSYNEQFF. The CDR3 DNA reads TGTGCCAGCAGTACCCACCCAGGGACTAGCGGGAGGGCCGGCTCCTACAATGAGCAGTTCTTC. Supplemented by reference TRBV25-1 and TRBJ2-1, the full variable domain reads EADIYQTPRYLVIGTGKKITLECSQTMGHDKMYWYQQDPGMELHLIHYSYGVNSTEKGDLSSESTVSRIRTEHFPLTLESARPSHTSQYLCASSTHPGTSGRAGSYNEQFFGPGTRLTVL.